This entry lists 6 T cell receptor beta chains sequenced from one sample in a study of T cell responses to AZD1222 COVID-19 vaccine. Profiling relied on immunoSEQ multiplex PCR, and the TCRdb table lists in-frame clones only, not all of them. The sample holds approximately 67,000 clones, about 88% seen once. The specimen was peripheral blood, collected 28 days after the second AZD1222 dose. These receptors were obtained from an adult who received the AZD1222 COVID-19 vaccine.

The chain joins TRBV5-1 to TRBJ2-5, with 7 nucleotides matching TRBD2. This CDR3 spans 16 amino acids. CDR1 is SGHRS and CDR2 is YFSETQ in the germline V gene. V lost 0 bases to trimming and J lost 4 bases; unmatched junction nucleotides: 9. The CDR3 is CASSLAGGRGGETQYF. CDR3 sequence (DNA): TGCGCCAGCAGCTTGGCCGGCGGGAGAGGAGGAGAGACCCAGTACTTC.

V usage is TRBV11-2 and J usage is TRBJ1-1, with D unresolved. Deletions cut 1 base from V and 6 bases from J, with 9 bases between. Germline V gene lookup returns CDR1 SGHAT and CDR2 FQNNGV. CDR3 length: 13 residues. This CDR3 is CASSLGIGSEAFF. The CDR3 DNA follows: TGTGCCAGCAGCTTAGGGATTGGCTCTGAAGCTTTCTTT.

The CDR3 protein is CASSAGTGKFYEQYF. In DNA form, the CDR3 reads TGTGCCAGCAGCGCGGGGACAGGGAAATTTTACGAGCAGTACTTC. V usage is TRBV7-2 and J usage is TRBJ2-7, with 9 positions matching TRBD1. This CDR3 has 15 residues. With 5 bases clipped from V and 4 bases from J, the junction kept 9 bases outside the gene matches. Germline values: CDR1 SGHTA, CDR2 FQGNSA.

The genes are TRBV29-1 and TRBJ2-7, with D maybe TRBD2 (5 bases). The CDR3 runs 14 residues. Between the trimmed V and J ends, which lost 3 bases and 5 bases, there was a span of 17 bases. Looked up from germline, CDR1 is SQVTM and CDR2 is ANQGSEA. CDR3 bases: TGCAGCGTTGAGCCGACTACTAGACTCCACGAGCAGTACTTC. Its protein product is CSVEPTTRLHEQYF.

The rearrangement links TRBV4-1 to TRBJ2-1; 7 bases are shared with TRBD2. The V segment lost 1 base and the J segment 7 bases; nucleotides outside the gene matches: 13. The CDR3 length is 17 residues. The germline V gene has CDR1 MGHRA and CDR2 YSYEKL. The chain's CDR3 is CASSQVTGMREGNEQFF. The DNA for the CDR3 is TGCGCCAGCAGCCAAGTCACAGGTATGAGGGAGGGAAATGAGCAGTTCTTC.

The chain links TRBV2 to TRBJ1-5; TRBD1 aligns across 7 bases. With 8 bases clipped from V and 3 bases from J, the junction kept 22 bases outside the gene matches. The CDR3 is 19 amino acids. Germline CDR1 reads SNHLY; CDR2 reads FYNNEI. The DNA for the CDR3 is TGTGCCAGCGGGACCAGCCGGACAGGTACATATAGTAACAATCAGCCCCAGCATTTT. Translating gives CASGTSRTGTYSNNQPQHF.